The clone carrying this T cell receptor beta chain was counted many times. The V gene lost 1 base and the J gene lost 6 bases, with 4 bases spanning the gap. Germline assignment: CDR1 SNHLY and CDR2 FYNNEI. The CDR3 covers 12 residues. This sample was taken from a study of T cells after yellow fever vaccination. Each CDR3 protein gets one entry after TCRdb re-called the 5' RACE reads with MiXCR. The sample lists around 27,000 distinct CDR3 sequences, about 4.6% occurring once. The chain employs TRBV2 and TRBJ2-1; D unclear. The origin of this receptor is a man aged 25-40 years who received the YFV17D yellow fever vaccine. The specimen comprised CD8+ T cells sorted from PBMCs, sampled 5 days after the yellow fever booster vaccination. The CDR3 reads CASSEVFNEQFF. The CDR3 DNA reads TGTGCCAGCAGTGAAGTGTTCAATGAGCAGTTCTTC. Combining the CDR3 with reference TRBV2 and TRBJ2-1 gives the whole variable domain EPEVTQTPSHQVTQMGQEVILRCVPISNHLYFYWYRQILGQKVEFLVSFYNNEISEKSEIFDDQFSVERPDGSNFTLKIRSTKLEDSAMYFCASSEVFNEQFFGPGTRLTVL.